This T cell receptor delta chain was documented in a study of Vδ1+ human thymocytes. Study findings and constraints: In the thymus, TRG and TRD repertoires looked highly polyclonal with Gaussian CDR3 lengths. Bulk repertoire data may be misinterpreted because of unexpected Vdelta2 sequences.

As concerns this clone: The antigen remains undetermined.

In germline, CDR1 is TSWWSYY, CDR2 QGS. V dropped 3 bases and J dropped 0; count of bases not matched to a gene: 6. CDR3 length equals 16 residues. The sorted cells were CD3+ Vdelta1+ Vdelta2- thymocytes from alphabeta-depleted thymus. Vdelta1+ thymocyte sorts reached between about 98% and 99.6% purity. RNA was extracted from the cells and then reverse transcribed. Pooled V-gene forward primers with one constant-region reverse primer generated the CDR3 amplicons by multiplex PCR. TCRdb repeated clone calling on the multiplex PCR reads with CATT. The sample contains about 27,000 delta-chain clones, under 8% of which appear only once.

Specimen: Vdelta1+ gamma-delta thymocytes from the thymus. As for subset: FACS-sorted CD3+ TCRalphabeta- TCRVdelta1+ TCRVdelta2- thymocytes. The TCR comes from a girl under three years old who had congenital heart surgery. The chain uses TRDV1 and TRDJ1; 8 nucleotides line up with TRDD3. CDR3 in amino acids: CALGDGDTWDTDKLIF. CDR3 coding DNA: TGTGCTCTTGGGGACGGGGATACTTGGGACACCGATAAACTCATCTTT.